What follows is one T cell receptor (beta chain) and its context. What it binds is unknown. Unexposed donor CD4+ T cells date from about 2011-2018, before the COVID-19 pandemic. CD4+ T cells were isolated from the cells after around 9 days of culture. Method: immunoSEQ multiplex PCR; TCRdb's copy keeps in-frame clones and lacks some. The sample lists 30,000 or so clones, roughly 70% occurring once. These data are taken from a study of CD4 T cells in relation to SARS-CoV-2 and coronaviruses. The CDR3 is made up of 14 amino acids. CDR1 and CDR2 (germline): DFQATT, SNEGSKA (reference sequence). The V end lost 3 bases, the J end lost 1 base, and 12 bases lay between the germline ends.

Sequenced: CD4+ T cells from PBMCs, cultured in vitro. The TCR was taken from a human donor in good health. The V call is TRBV20-1, the J call TRBJ1-1; D might be TRBD1 (5 bases). The CDR3 sequence: CSASGGRTNTEAFF. The CDR3 DNA reads TGCAGTGCTAGTGGGGGACGGACGAACACTGAAGCTTTCTTT.